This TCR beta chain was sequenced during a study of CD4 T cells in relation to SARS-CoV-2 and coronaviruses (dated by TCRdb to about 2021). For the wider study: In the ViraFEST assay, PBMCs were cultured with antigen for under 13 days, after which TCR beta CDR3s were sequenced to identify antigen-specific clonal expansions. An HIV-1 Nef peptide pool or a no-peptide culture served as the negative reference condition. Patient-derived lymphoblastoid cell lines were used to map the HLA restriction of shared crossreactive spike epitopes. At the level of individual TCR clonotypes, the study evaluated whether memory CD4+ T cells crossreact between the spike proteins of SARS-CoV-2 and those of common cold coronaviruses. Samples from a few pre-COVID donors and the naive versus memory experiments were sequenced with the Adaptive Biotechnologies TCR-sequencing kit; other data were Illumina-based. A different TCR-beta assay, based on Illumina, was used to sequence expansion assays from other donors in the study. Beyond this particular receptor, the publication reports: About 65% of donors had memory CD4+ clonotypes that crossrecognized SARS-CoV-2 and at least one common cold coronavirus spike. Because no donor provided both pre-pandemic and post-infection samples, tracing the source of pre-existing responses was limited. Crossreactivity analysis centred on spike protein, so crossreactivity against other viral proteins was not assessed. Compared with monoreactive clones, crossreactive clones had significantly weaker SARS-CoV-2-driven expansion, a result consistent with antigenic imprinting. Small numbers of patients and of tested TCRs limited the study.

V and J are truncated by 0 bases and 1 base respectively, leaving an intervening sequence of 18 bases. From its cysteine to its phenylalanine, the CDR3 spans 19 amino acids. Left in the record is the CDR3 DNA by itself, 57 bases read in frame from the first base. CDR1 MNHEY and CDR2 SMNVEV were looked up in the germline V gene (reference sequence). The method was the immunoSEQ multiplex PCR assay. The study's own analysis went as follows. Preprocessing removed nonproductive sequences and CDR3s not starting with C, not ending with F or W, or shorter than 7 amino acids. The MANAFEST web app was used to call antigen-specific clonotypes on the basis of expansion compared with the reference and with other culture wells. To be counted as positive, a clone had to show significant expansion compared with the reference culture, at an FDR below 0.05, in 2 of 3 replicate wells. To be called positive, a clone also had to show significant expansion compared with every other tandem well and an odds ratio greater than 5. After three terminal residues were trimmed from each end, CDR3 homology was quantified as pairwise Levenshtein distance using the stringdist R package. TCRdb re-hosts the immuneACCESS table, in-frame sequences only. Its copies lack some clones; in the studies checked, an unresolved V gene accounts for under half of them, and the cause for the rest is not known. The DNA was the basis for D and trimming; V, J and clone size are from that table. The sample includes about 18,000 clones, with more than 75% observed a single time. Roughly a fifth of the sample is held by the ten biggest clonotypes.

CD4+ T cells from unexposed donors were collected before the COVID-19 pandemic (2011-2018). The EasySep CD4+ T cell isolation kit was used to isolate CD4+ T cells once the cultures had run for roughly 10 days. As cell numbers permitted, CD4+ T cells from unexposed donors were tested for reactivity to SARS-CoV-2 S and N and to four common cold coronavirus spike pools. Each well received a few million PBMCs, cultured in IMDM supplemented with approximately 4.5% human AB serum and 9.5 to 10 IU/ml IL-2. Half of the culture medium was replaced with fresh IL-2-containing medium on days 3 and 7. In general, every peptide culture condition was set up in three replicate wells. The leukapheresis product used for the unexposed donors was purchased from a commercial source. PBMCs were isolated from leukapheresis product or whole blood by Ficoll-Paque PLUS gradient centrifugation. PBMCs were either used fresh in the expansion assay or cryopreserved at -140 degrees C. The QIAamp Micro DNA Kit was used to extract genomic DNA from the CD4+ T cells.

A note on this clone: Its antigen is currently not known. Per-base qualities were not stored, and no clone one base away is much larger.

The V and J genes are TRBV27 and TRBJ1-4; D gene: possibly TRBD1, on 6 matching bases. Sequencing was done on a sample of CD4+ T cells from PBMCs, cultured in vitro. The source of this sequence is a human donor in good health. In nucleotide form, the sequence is TGTGCCAGCAGTTTATCGATCCGAATTGGGGGGCAAACTAATGAAAAACTGTTTTTT. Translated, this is CASSLSIRIGGQTNEKLFF. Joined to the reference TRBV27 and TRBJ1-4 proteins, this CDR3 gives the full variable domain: EAQVTQNPRYLITVTGKKLTVTCSQNMNHEYMSWYRQDPGLGLRQIYYSMNVEVTDKGDVPEGYKVSRKEKRNFPLILESPSPNQTSLYFCASSLSIRIGGQTNEKLFFGSGTQLSVL.